This T cell receptor (beta chain) was found in a study of T cell responses to AZD1222 COVID-19 vaccine. Study-wide results and limits: The breadth and depth of Spike-specific TCRs increased once two AZD1222 doses had been given. Females outnumbered males among donors, who were mostly white British; clonal diversity was possibly underestimated.

Method: immunoSEQ multiplex PCR; TCRdb's copy keeps in-frame clones and lacks some. The sample includes roughly 120,000 clones, 75% to 95% seen only once; the top ten take 5.4%. Regarding this clone: Its antigen is unidentified.

The CDR3 sequence is 14 residues long. Germline loops: CDR1 SGHAT, CDR2 FQNNGV. The V end lost 0 bases, the J end lost 9 bases, and 9 bases lay between the germline ends. Sample: peripheral blood, taken on day 0 of AZD1222 vaccination. V usage is TRBV11-2 and J usage is TRBJ1-6, with D perhaps matching TRBD1 (5 bases). The origin of this receptor is an adult in good health. DNA for the CDR3: TGTGCCAGCAGCTTAGATCGGGGGTTTTCACCCCTCCACTTT. Translating gives CASSLDRGFSPLHF.